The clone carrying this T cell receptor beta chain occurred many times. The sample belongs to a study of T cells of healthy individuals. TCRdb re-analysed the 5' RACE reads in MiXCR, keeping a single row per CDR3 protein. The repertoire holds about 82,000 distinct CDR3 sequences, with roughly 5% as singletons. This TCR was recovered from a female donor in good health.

The CDR3: CATAARAWDMNTEAFF. CDR3 DNA: TGTGCCACCGCCGCCAGGGCCTGGGACATGAACACTGAAGCTTTCTTT. The genes are TRBV24-1 and TRBJ1-1; D is possibly TRBD1 (6 bases). Germline CDR1 KGHDR, CDR2 SFDVKD. Trimming shortened V by 9 bases and J by 0 bases, and 19 bases separated the two germline ends. The CDR3 sequence is 16 residues long.